Given below is one TCR beta chain in context. PCR used 60 Vbeta primers and 13 Jbeta primers. The assay was immunoSEQ multiplex PCR, and TCRdb's table has in-frame clones only and misses some. The profile shows roughly 99,000 clones, around 77% of them singletons. These data belong to a study of cytomegalovirus exposure and HLA in healthy donors. The clonotype originates from a male donor in good health and CMV-seronegative. The sequenced sample was PBMCs.

CDR3 in amino acids: CASSPGSGRGQETQYF. The CDR3 region has the DNA TGCGCCAGCAGCCCAGGTAGCGGGAGAGGACAAGAGACCCAGTACTTC. V gene TRBV10-1 combines with J gene TRBJ2-5; TRBD2 aligns across 9 bases. V shed 6 bases, J shed 2 bases, and the junction held 10 bases outside the gene matches. Germline V gene data show CDR1 as WNHNN and CDR2 as SYGVQD (reference sequence). This CDR3 spans 16 amino acids.